This T cell receptor (beta chain) stems from a study of T cells in Graves' hyperthyroidism and ophthalmopathy. It was RNA transcripts that yielded the amplified TCR beta CDR3 regions. HTBI primers were the set used in a first-round RT-PCR of the TCR CDR3. TCRdb itself ran the multiplex PCR reads through MiXCR, one entry per CDR3 protein. The sample holds fewer than 450,000 distinct CDR3 sequences, over 13% seen once. Germline assignment: CDR1 KGHSH and CDR2 LQKENI. This CDR3 contains 14 residues. Trimming cost V 1 base and J 3 bases, with 7 bases left between them. Material for sequencing was blood. The sequence was collected from a man between 50 and 59 years old with Graves' ophthalmopathy. The V and J genes are TRBV18 and TRBJ1-5; D is unclear. CDR3 region: CASSPQGYNQPQHF. CDR3 nucleotides: TGTGCCAGCTCACCACAGGGTTACAATCAGCCCCAGCATTTT.